This T cell receptor beta chain was found in a study of CD8 T cells in ankylosing spondylitis. This clonotype showed up just once. CDR1 SGHDT and CDR2 YYEEEE come from the germline V gene. Trimming cost V 7 bases and J 0 bases, with 10 bases left between them. CDR3 size: 13 residues. TCRdb recomputed calls from the 5' RACE reads with MiXCR, one row per CDR3 protein. The table records approximately 220,000 distinct CDR3 sequences, 25% to 30% of them present only once. Sequencing used blood, either unsorted or a sorted T cell fraction (not recorded which). The sequence derives from a male donor with ankylosing spondylitis or in good health (not recorded which). The rearrangement uses TRBV5-6 and TRBJ2-5; TRBD2 is a possible D gene (5 bases). The CDR3 here is CASGPGYQETQYF. For the CDR3, the DNA is TGTGCCAGCGGCCCGGGGTACCAAGAGACCCAGTACTTC.